The 25 T cell receptor beta chains presented below share a single source sample, sequenced in a study of blood T cell repertoires in COVID-19. Profiling relied on immunoSEQ multiplex PCR, and the TCRdb table lists in-frame clones only, not all of them. The table has hundreds of thousands of clones, approximately 79% seen once. Sample: peripheral blood. The receptors originated from a woman aged 40-49 years with active or convalescent COVID-19.

The V call is TRBV9, the J call TRBJ1-1, with 7 positions matching TRBD1. CDR3 size: 14 residues. Trimming took 0 bases from V and 5 from J; bases not matched to a gene: 4. The germline CDR1 and CDR2 sequences are SGDLS and YYNGEE. CDR3: CASSVEGGRTEAFF. For the CDR3, the DNA is TGTGCCAGCAGCGTAGAAGGGGGCCGAACTGAAGCTTTCTTT.

The rearrangement uses TRBV18 and TRBJ2-3; the match to TRBD1 covers 10 bases. There are 17 residues in the CDR3. J lost 0 bases, V lost 4 bases, and 7 bases had no gene match. Germline V gene sequence: CDR1 KGHSH, CDR2 LQKENI. CDR3: CASSLFGQGGSTDTQYF. For the CDR3, the DNA is TGTGCCAGCTCACTGTTCGGACAGGGGGGTAGCACAGATACGCAGTATTTT.

As for this clone: Other DNA sequences in the same sample also yield this CDR3. This chain links TRBV19 with TRBJ2-5; 8 nucleotides line up with TRBD2. This CDR3 has 13 amino acids. Germline CDR1 and CDR2: LNHDA and SQIVND (reference sequence). After removal of 3 bases from V and 5 bases from J, the junction contained 2 bases not matched to a gene. CDR3 DNA sequence: TGTGCCAGTAGTATCCCGGGGGGGGAGACCCAGTACTTC. It translates to CASSIPGGETQYF.

This chain connects TRBV15 to TRBJ1-5; TRBD1 matches 11 bases. The junction had 5 bases not matched to a gene; V was cut back by 2 bases and J by 5 bases. The CDR3 spans 16 residues. The germline V gene encodes CDR1 LNHNV and CDR2 YYDKDF (reference sequence). The CDR3: CATSRPGTGGHQPQHF. For the CDR3, the DNA is TGTGCCACCAGCAGACCCGGGACAGGGGGGCATCAGCCCCAGCATTTT.

The CDR3 spells CAWNVGQGQNTEAFF. The DNA of the CDR3 is TGTGCCTGGAACGTTGGGCAGGGACAGAACACTGAAGCTTTCTTT. This rearrangement joins TRBV30 to TRBJ1-1; a possible D gene is TRBD1 (6 bases). CDR1 and CDR2 (germline): GTSNPN, SVGIG (reference sequence). CDR3 size: 15 residues. The V end was cut by 4 bases, the J end by 1 base, with 16 bases between.

The rearrangement joins TRBV7-2 to TRBJ2-7; 10 bases align to TRBD2. The length of the CDR3 is 15 residues. Germline CDR1 SGHTA, CDR2 FQGNSA. The ends lost 5 bases at V and 2 bases at J; junction bases unmatched: 6. CDR3 nucleotide sequence: TGTGCCAGCAGCCTCCAAGCGGGGGGGGCCTACGAGCAGTACTTC. Its protein product is CASSLQAGGAYEQYF.

The chain employs TRBV6-5 and TRBJ1-1, with 8 bases lining up with TRBD1. With V trimmed by 5 bases and J by 3 bases, 2 bases remained unmatched. Germline-derived CDR1 and CDR2 are MNHEY and SVGAGI. CDR3 length: 13 residues. CDR3 sequence: CASSKDRDTEAFF. The CDR3 DNA is TGTGCCAGCAGTAAGGACAGGGACACTGAAGCTTTCTTT.

The rearrangement links TRBV6-5 to TRBJ2-7; 10 positions match TRBD1. V trimming: 0 bases; J trimming: 7 bases; junction bases outside the gene matches: 9. The CDR3 totals 16 residues. From germline, CDR1 is MNHEY and CDR2 SVGAGI. The CDR3 region is CASSYSTAGQGEEQYF. CDR3 coding DNA: TGTGCCAGCAGTTACTCCACTGCCGGACAGGGGGAGGAGCAGTACTTC.

This chain links TRBV27 with TRBJ1-5; possible D gene TRBD1, 5 bases. CDR3 length: 17 amino acids. Germline values: CDR1 MNHEY, CDR2 SMNVEV (reference sequence). V lost 0 bases, J lost 2 bases, and 14 bases lay in between. CDR3 sequence: CASSLSQGRVGNQPQHF. The CDR3 DNA reads as TGTGCCAGCAGTTTATCTCAGGGAAGGGTTGGCAATCAGCCCCAGCATTTT.

V is TRBV2 and J is TRBJ2-3, with D unresolved. The CDR3 loop spans 15 amino acids. Trimming shortened V by 6 bases and J by 0 bases, and 13 bases separated the two germline ends. Germline CDR1 and CDR2: SNHLY and FYNNEI. CDR3 sequence: CASSPYSSSTDTQYF. The CDR3 DNA sequence: TGTGCCAGCAGCCCGTACTCTTCTAGCACAGATACGCAGTATTTT.

This rearrangement joins TRBV19 to TRBJ2-5, with 7 positions matching TRBD2. The CDR3 consists of 14 residues. Germline V lookup: CDR1 LNHDA, CDR2 SQIVND (reference sequence). After removal of 4 bases from V and 4 bases from J, the junction contained 6 bases not matched to a gene. The CDR3 spells CASSKAGEVETQYF. The DNA for the CDR3 is TGTGCCAGTAGTAAGGCGGGGGAGGTAGAGACCCAGTACTTC. Full variable domain (missing parts from reference TRBV19 and TRBJ2-5): DGGITQSPKYLFRKEGQNVTLSCEQNLNHDAMYWYRQDPGQGLRLIYYSQIVNDFQKGDIAEGYSVSREKKESFPLTVTSAQKNPTAFYLCASSKAGEVETQYFGPGTRLLVL.

The V call is TRBV29-1, the J call TRBJ1-1; 9 bases map to TRBD1. Germline V gives CDR1 SQVTM, CDR2 ANQGSEA. Losses at the gene ends were 7 bases for V and 2 bases for J; bases not matched to a gene: 8. This CDR3 is 14 amino acids long. The DNA of the CDR3 is TGCAGCGCCTCCCTGACAGGGGGAAACACTGAAGCTTTCTTT. This codes for CSASLTGGNTEAFF. The full variable domain, in which reference TRBV29-1 and TRBJ1-1 provide the parts outside the CDR3, is SAVISQKPSRDICQRGTSLTIQCQVDSQVTMMFWYRQQPGQSLTLIATANQGSEATYESGFVIDKFPISRPNLTFSTLTVSNMSPEDSSIYLCSASLTGGNTEAFFGQGTRLTVV.

V gene TRBV7-9 combines with J gene TRBJ1-2, with D possibly matching TRBD1 (6 bases). This CDR3 is built from 14 residues. Germline V gives CDR1 SEHNR, CDR2 FQNEAQ (reference sequence). With 5 bases removed from V and 2 bases from J, the gap between germline ends came to 12 bases. The CDR3 reads CASSRPQGNYGYTF. In DNA form, the CDR3 reads TGTGCCAGCAGCCGACCCCAGGGGAACTATGGCTACACCTTC.

The rearrangement joins TRBV18 to TRBJ1-1; D is uncertain. The CDR3 loop spans 13 amino acids. Germline V lookup: CDR1 KGHSH, CDR2 LQKENI. Between the trimmed V and J ends, which lost 1 base and 1 base, there was a span of 4 bases. CDR3 nucleotides: TGTGCCAGCTCACCACAACAGAACACTGAAGCTTTCTTT. It is translated as CASSPQQNTEAFF. Looking up the rest from reference TRBV18 and TRBJ1-1 gives the full variable domain: NAGVMQNPRHLVRRRGQEARLRCSPMKGHSHVYWYRQLPEEGLKFMVYLQKENIIDESGMPKERFSAEFPKEGPSILRIQQVVRGDSAAYFCASSPQQNTEAFFGQGTRLTVV.

This chain uses TRBV5-1 with TRBJ2-2; perhaps TRBD1 as D (5 bases). With 2 bases removed from V and 0 bases from J, the gap between germline ends came to 8 bases. This CDR3 is 15 amino acids long. Germline V CDR1 and CDR2: SGHRS, YFSETQ. The CDR3 spells CASSLEQANTGELFF. The CDR3 nucleotides are TGCGCCAGCAGCTTAGAACAGGCGAACACCGGGGAGCTGTTTTTT.

The rearrangement joins TRBV9 to TRBJ1-5; D is unresolved. CDR1 and CDR2 from the germline V gene are SGDLS and YYNGEE. CDR3 length equals 14 residues. V was trimmed by 0 bases and J by 6 bases, leaving 10 bases between them. The CDR3 sequence is CASSVEWAGQPQHF. Here the CDR3 DNA reads TGTGCCAGCAGCGTAGAATGGGCCGGTCAGCCCCAGCATTTT.

The J gene is TRBJ2-5, the V gene TRBV12-5, with D perhaps TRBD2 (6 bases). The CDR3 has 12 residues. V was trimmed by 6 bases and J by 5 bases, leaving 10 bases between them. Germline V gene sequence: CDR1 LGHNT, CDR2 FRNRAP. CDR3 sequence: CASGGGRETQYF. The DNA of the CDR3 is TGTGCTAGTGGCGGGGGTCGGGAGACCCAGTACTTC.

This chain uses TRBV28 with TRBJ1-2, with D maybe TRBD1 (6 bases). CDR1 and CDR2 (germline): MDHEN, SYDVKM. The CDR3 spans 14 residues. V lost 8 bases and J 7 bases, leaving 20 bases between the germline ends. The CDR3 nucleotides read TGTGCCAGCTCGTTAGCCCCAGGGGTGGCTGGCTACACCTTC. It translates to CASSLAPGVAGYTF.

V is TRBV5-1 and J is TRBJ1-2; a weak D match, TRBD1 (5 bases). The CDR3 consists of 15 residues. The V end was cut by 4 bases, the J end by 8 bases, with 21 bases between. The germline V gene encodes CDR1 SGHRS and CDR2 YFSETQ. CDR3: CASSNPPTAFKGYTF. The CDR3 DNA follows: TGCGCCAGCAGCAACCCCCCGACAGCTTTTAAGGGCTACACCTTC. The full variable domain, in which reference TRBV5-1 and TRBJ1-2 provide the parts outside the CDR3, is KAGVTQTPRYLIKTRGQQVTLSCSPISGHRSVSWYQQTPGQGLQFLFEYFSETQRNKGNFPGRFSGRQFSNSRSEMNVSTLELGDSALYLCASSNPPTAFKGYTFGSGTRLTVV.

The V call is TRBV29-1, the J call TRBJ2-2; TRBD2 agrees at 15 bases. CDR3 length equals 15 residues. The V gene end was trimmed by 6 bases and the J gene end by 7 bases; junction bases not matched to a gene: 6. Per germline, CDR1 SQVTM and CDR2 ANQGSEA. CDR3 bases: TGCAGCGTCGGACTAGCGGGGGGGCCTAACGGGGAGCTGTTTTTT. This gives the protein CSVGLAGGPNGELFF.

Written as DNA, the CDR3 is TGTGCCAGCAGTGAAGTCGATAGCGGGGGGAAAAACATTCAGTACTTC. Translating gives CASSEVDSGGKNIQYF. The chain couples TRBV6-1 to TRBJ2-4, with 10 bases lining up with TRBD2. Trimming removed 1 base from V and 4 bases from J; junction bases left unmatched: 4. The CDR3 runs 16 residues. The germline V gene has CDR1 MNHNS and CDR2 SASEGT.

V usage is TRBV29-1 and J usage is TRBJ2-3, with a tentative D call TRBD1 (5 bases). The germline V gene has CDR1 SQVTM and CDR2 ANQGSEA. This CDR3 has 14 amino acids. V was pared by 8 bases and J by 5 bases, with 20 bases between. CDR3 protein: CSSETDMGIDTQYF. Written as DNA, the CDR3 is TGCAGCTCGGAAACGGACATGGGCATAGATACGCAGTATTTT.

This sequence joins TRBV11-2 and TRBJ1-1; 7 positions agree with TRBD1. The V segment lost 2 bases and the J segment 8 bases; nucleotides outside the gene matches: 11. CDR3 length equals 15 residues. CDR1 is SGHAT and CDR2 is FQNNGV in the germline V gene. In nucleotides, the CDR3 is TGTGCCAGCAGCTTAATCCGGGAGACAGGGCCCGAAGCTTTCTTT. Protein: CASSLIRETGPEAFF.

The chain uses TRBV6-5 and TRBJ2-7, with TRBD1 identical over 10 bases. This CDR3 contains 13 residues. Trimming at V came to 6 bases and at J to 6 bases, leaving 5 bases not matched to a gene. Germline V gene sequence: CDR1 MNHEY, CDR2 SVGAGI. The CDR3 here is CASSSGQGVEQYV. In nucleotides, the CDR3 is TGTGCCAGCAGCTCAGGACAGGGGGTCGAGCAGTACGTC.

The chain has TRBV2 and TRBJ2-2, with D tentatively TRBD1 (6 bases). The CDR3 has 13 amino acids. The V end lost 4 bases, the J end lost 10 bases, and 13 bases lay between the germline ends. Germline-derived CDR1 and CDR2 are SNHLY and FYNNEI. CDR3 in amino acids: CASSGLQGVELFF. The CDR3 DNA is TGTGCCAGCAGTGGGTTACAGGGCGTGGAGCTGTTTTTT. Filled out from reference TRBV2 and TRBJ2-2, the complete variable domain reads EPEVTQTPSHQVTQMGQEVILRCVPISNHLYFYWYRQILGQKVEFLVSFYNNEISEKSEIFDDQFSVERPDGSNFTLKIRSTKLEDSAMYFCASSGLQGVELFFGEGSRLTVL.